Listed below are T cell receptor beta chains from one sample, sequenced in a study of blood T cell repertoires in COVID-19. Libraries were prepared by immunoSEQ multiplex PCR; TCRdb keeps only in-frame clonotypes and omits some of them. The sample consists of roughly 200,000 clones, around 85% of them appearing once. The sample consisted of PBMCs or T cells enriched from blood (not recorded which). Receptors originate from a man in his forties who had recovered from COVID-19. Both conserved end residues are part of each CDR3. Each record gives: D gene, J gene, V gene, clone size, CDR3 protein, CDR3 DNA. The D gene is left open where the match is weak. Rows may omit the clone size; those that give it use once, few, many or a size class.

d_gene: TRBD1; j_gene: TRBJ2-7; v_gene: TRBV7-9; abundance: -; CDR3aa: CASSSTGAYEQYF; CDR3nt: TGTGCCAGCAGCTCGACAGGGGCCTACGAGCAGTACTTC
d_gene: -; j_gene: TRBJ2-2; v_gene: TRBV30; abundance: -; CDR3aa: CAWDHNGELFF; CDR3nt: TGTGCCTGGGACCACAACGGGGAGCTGTTTTTT
d_gene: -; j_gene: TRBJ1-1; v_gene: TRBV30; abundance: -; CDR3aa: CAGSGLRNTEAFF; CDR3nt: TGTGCCGGAAGTGGACTTAGAAACACTGAAGCTTTCTTT
d_gene: TRBD1; j_gene: TRBJ1-2; v_gene: TRBV2; abundance: -; CDR3aa: CASSGQGPYGYTF; CDR3nt: TGTGCCAGCAGTGGACAGGGGCCCTATGGCTACACCTTC
d_gene: -; j_gene: TRBJ1-1; v_gene: TRBV7-9; abundance: -; CDR3aa: CASSWGAGGGTEAFF; CDR3nt: TGTGCCAGCAGCTGGGGGGCGGGAGGCGGCACTGAAGCTTTCTTT
d_gene: TRBD1; j_gene: TRBJ1-1; v_gene: TRBV7-6; abundance: -; CDR3aa: CASQGGGNTEAFF; CDR3nt: TGTGCCAGCCAGGGGGGAGGGAACACTGAAGCTTTCTTT
d_gene: -; j_gene: TRBJ2-2; v_gene: TRBV6-6; abundance: -; CDR3aa: CASSREQGNTGELFF; CDR3nt: TGTGCCAGCAGTCGGGAACAGGGGAACACCGGGGAGCTGTTTTTT
d_gene: TRBD1; j_gene: TRBJ1-2; v_gene: TRBV20-1; abundance: -; CDR3aa: CSASRAGGNYGYTF; CDR3nt: TGCAGTGCTAGTCGGGCAGGGGGAAACTATGGCTACACCTTC
d_gene: -; j_gene: TRBJ1-1; v_gene: TRBV12-3/TRBV12-4; abundance: -; CDR3aa: CASRMGGGTEAFF; CDR3nt: TGTGCCAGCAGAATGGGGGGTGGCACTGAAGCTTTCTTT
d_gene: TRBD2; j_gene: TRBJ2-1; v_gene: TRBV27; abundance: -; CDR3aa: CASSSSGGEQFF; CDR3nt: TGTGCCAGCAGTAGCTCGGGGGGTGAGCAGTTCTTC
d_gene: -; j_gene: TRBJ1-1; v_gene: TRBV15; abundance: -; CDR3aa: CATSRGFRGKDTEAFF; CDR3nt: TGTGCCACCAGCAGGGGTTTCAGGGGTAAGGACACTGAAGCTTTCTTT
d_gene: TRBD1; j_gene: TRBJ1-5; v_gene: TRBV5-4; abundance: -; CDR3aa: CASSSKRGTDRANQPQHF; CDR3nt: TGTGCCAGCAGCAGTAAAAGGGGGACTGACAGGGCCAATCAGCCCCAGCATTTT
d_gene: -; j_gene: TRBJ1-1; v_gene: TRBV2; abundance: -; CDR3aa: CATSKRDLSLNTEAFF; CDR3nt: TGTGCCACAAGCAAGCGGGACCTGAGTCTGAACACTGAAGCTTTCTTT
d_gene: TRBD2; j_gene: TRBJ2-3; v_gene: TRBV5-1; abundance: -; CDR3aa: CASSTEAGVSTDTQYF; CDR3nt: TGCGCCAGCAGCACCGAAGCGGGGGTCAGCACAGATACGCAGTATTTT
d_gene: -; j_gene: TRBJ2-7; v_gene: TRBV19; abundance: few; CDR3aa: CASRKGRGGRSYEQYF; CDR3nt: TGTGCCAGTAGAAAAGGACGGGGTGGCAGGAGCTACGAGCAGTACTTC
d_gene: -; j_gene: TRBJ1-1; v_gene: TRBV9; abundance: many; CDR3aa: CASSVGQGTTEAFF; CDR3nt: TGTGCCAGCAGCGTAGGCCAGGGTACCACTGAAGCTTTCTTT
d_gene: TRBD1; j_gene: TRBJ1-2; v_gene: TRBV27; abundance: -; CDR3aa: CASSLGTGDNYGYTF; CDR3nt: TGTGCCAGCAGTCTAGGGACAGGGGATAACTATGGCTACACCTTC